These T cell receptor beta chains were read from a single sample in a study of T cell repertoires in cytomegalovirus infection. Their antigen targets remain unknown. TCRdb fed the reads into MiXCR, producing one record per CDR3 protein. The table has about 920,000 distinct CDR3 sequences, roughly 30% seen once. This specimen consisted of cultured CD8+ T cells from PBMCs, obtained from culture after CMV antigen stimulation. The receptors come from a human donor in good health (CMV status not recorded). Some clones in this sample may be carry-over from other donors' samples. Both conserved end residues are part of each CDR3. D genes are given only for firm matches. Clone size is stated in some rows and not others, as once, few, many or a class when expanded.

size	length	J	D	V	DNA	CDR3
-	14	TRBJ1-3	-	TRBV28	TGTGCCAGCAGTCCGACAAGGGGCCGAAACACCATATATTTT	CASSPTRGRNTIYF
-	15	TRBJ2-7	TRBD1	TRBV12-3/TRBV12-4	TGTGCCAGCAGCCACCGGGACAGGGGGCGCGACGAGCAGTACTTC	CASSHRDRGRDEQYF
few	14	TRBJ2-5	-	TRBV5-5	TGTGCCAGCAGCTCCGGACAGAAGGGGGTACCCAAGTACTTC	CASSSGQKGVPKYF
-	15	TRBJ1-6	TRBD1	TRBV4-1	TGTGCCAGCAGCCAGGCCGCAGGGGGCAATTCACCCCTCCACTTT	CASSQAAGGNSPLHF
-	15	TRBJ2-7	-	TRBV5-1	TGCGCCAGCAGCTTGGGGGGACGGTACTCCTACGAGCAGTACTTC	CASSLGGRYSYEQYF
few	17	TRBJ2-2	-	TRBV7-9	TGTGCCAGCAGCTTTGGGCAGGCCCCCTCGAACACCGGGGAGCTGTTTTTT	CASSFGQAPSNTGELFF
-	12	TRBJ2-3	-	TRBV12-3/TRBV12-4	TGTGCCAGCAGTGCAGGGTTGGATACGCAGTATTTT	CASSAGLDTQYF
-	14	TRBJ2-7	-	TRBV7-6	TGTGCCAGCGAGCCGGGATCGAATTCCTACGAGCAGTACTTC	CASEPGSNSYEQYF
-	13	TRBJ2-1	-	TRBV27	TGTGCCAGCAGTTTAATAAGAGATTCGGAGCAGTTCTTC	CASSLIRDSEQFF
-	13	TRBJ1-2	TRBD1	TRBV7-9	TGTGCCAGCAGCTTCAGGGGGGCCTATGGCTACACCTTC	CASSFRGAYGYTF
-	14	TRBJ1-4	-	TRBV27	TGTGCCAGCAGTTCGACATCAGTCAATGAAAAACTGTTTTTT	CASSSTSVNEKLFF
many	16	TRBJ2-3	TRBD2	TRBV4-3	TGCGCCAGCAGCCAACTGGGACTAGCGGACACAGATACGCAGTATTTT	CASSQLGLADTDTQYF
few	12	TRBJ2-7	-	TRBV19	TGTGCCAGTAGTGTCGGACAGTACGAGCAGTACTTC	CASSVGQYEQYF
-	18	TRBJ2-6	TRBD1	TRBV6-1	TGTGCCAGCAGTGAGTTATGGCAGGGGGTCGCTGGGGCCAACGTCCTGACTTTC	CASSELWQGVAGANVLTF
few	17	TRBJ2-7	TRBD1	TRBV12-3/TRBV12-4	TGTGCCAGCAGTTTTAATCCCCCCGGGACAGGGGAATACGAGCAGTACTTC	CASSFNPPGTGEYEQYF
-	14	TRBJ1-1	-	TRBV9	TGTGCCAGCAGCCCCCACCGACAGGCGGATGAAGCTTTCTTT	CASSPHRQADEAFF
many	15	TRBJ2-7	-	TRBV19	TGTGCCAGTAGTATTCGGGGGCGCTTTACCTACGAGCAGTACTTC	CASSIRGRFTYEQYF